This T cell receptor (beta chain) is drawn from a study of T cells after yellow fever vaccination. CDR1 SQVTM and CDR2 ANQGSEA come from the germline V gene. V gave up 7 bases and J gave up 1 base; unmatched junction bases: 2. The length of the CDR3 is 13 residues. TCRdb recomputed calls from the 5' RACE reads with MiXCR, one row per CDR3 protein. The repertoire consists of some 420,000 distinct CDR3 sequences, with approximately 19% occurring once and the leading ten covering roughly 19%. The sample here was PBMCs, taken before the yellow fever booster vaccination. The origin of this receptor is a man aged 18 to 29 who received the YFV17D yellow fever vaccine. This chain links TRBV29-1 with TRBJ2-2, with TRBD1 matching over 8 bases. CDR3 region: CSADRGNTGELFF. CDR3 bases: TGCAGCGCCGACAGGGGGAACACCGGGGAGCTGTTTTTT.